This T cell receptor (beta chain) came from a study of cytomegalovirus exposure and HLA in healthy donors. Primers: 60 Vbeta forward and 13 Jbeta reverse. The repertoire was sequenced with immunoSEQ multiplex PCR; TCRdb's copy has only in-frame clones and lacks some. The sample consists of more than 65,000 clones, 60% to 85% of them appearing once. Concerning this clone: Its cognate antigen is unknown.

Study findings and constraints: Several of the most significant clusters appeared linked to common viral pathogens, based on a later analysis. Later analysis associated a missense DCLRE1C variant with TCR beta V- and J-gene trimming.

The sequence was collected from a woman in her 40s in good health and CMV-seropositive. The sample taken for sequencing was PBMCs.

The CDR3 is CASSYGTAQETQYF. The CDR3 nucleotides read TGTGCCAGCAGTTACGGGACAGCGCAAGAGACCCAGTACTTC. The V call is TRBV6-5, the J call TRBJ2-5, with 7 nucleotides matching TRBD1. V dropped 2 bases and J dropped 2; count of bases not matched to a gene: 2. CDR3 length equals 14 residues. Germline V lookup: CDR1 MNHEY, CDR2 SVGAGI.